The 18 T cell receptor beta chains given below trace back to one sample, sequenced in a study of metastatic and nonmetastatic thyroid tumors. TCRdb called clones again from the PCR reads with MiXCR. The sample contains about 35,000 clones, about 31% of which appear only once. Every patient underwent thyroid surgery untreated. The specimen sequenced was blood. Receptor source: a female donor with papillary thyroid cancer or a benign thyroid nodule (not recorded which). Some clones in this sample may be carry-over from other donors' samples.

The V and J genes are TRBV5-6 and TRBJ1-2; a weak D match, TRBD1 (6 bases). CDR1 is SGHDT, CDR2 YYEEEE, per germline. The CDR3 runs 13 residues. V was trimmed by 1 base and J by 8 bases, leaving 12 bases between them. This CDR3 reads CASSLLYRDGYTF. CDR3 DNA: TGTGCCAGCAGCTTGCTCTACAGGGACGGCTACACCTTC.

The rearrangement uses TRBV20-1 and TRBJ2-2; the D gene is possibly TRBD1 (7 bases). From germline, CDR1 is DFQATT and CDR2 SNEGSKA (reference sequence). Trimming stripped 3 bases from V and 7 bases from J, with 15 bases between. The CDR3 runs 14 residues. The CDR3 nucleotides read TGCAGTGCTAGGAAGGCCAGGGGGGACGGGGAGCTGTTTTTT. It specifies CSARKARGDGELFF.

The V call is TRBV18, the J call TRBJ2-7, with D possibly matching TRBD2 (6 bases). This CDR3 is built from 14 residues. Trimming took 2 bases from V and 4 from J, leaving 12 bases between them. Germline lookup yields CDR1 KGHSH and CDR2 LQKENI. CDR3: CASSPNGRPYEQYF. In DNA form, the CDR3 reads TGTGCCAGCTCACCAAATGGGAGGCCGTACGAGCAGTACTTC.

With regard to this clone: The junction departs from the called germline gene at one end, perhaps through a read error. J is TRBJ1-2 and V is TRBV18; the match to TRBD1 covers 7 bases. The germline CDR1 and CDR2 sequences are KGHSH and LQKENI. This CDR3 has 14 amino acids. Here the CDR3 reads CVSSPPLRQGDYTF. The CDR3, as DNA: TGTGTCAGCTCACCGCCCCTACGGCAGGGGGACTACACCTTC. The full variable domain, in which reference TRBV18 and TRBJ1-2 provide the parts outside the CDR3, is NAGVMQNPRHLVRRRGQEARLRCSPMKGHSHVYWYRQLPEEGLKFMVYLQKENIIDESGMPKERFSAEFPKEGPSILRIQQVVRGDSAAYFCVSSPPLRQGDYTFGSGTRLTVV.

This clone was seen repeatedly, ten times or more. The chain uses TRBV20-1 and TRBJ2-1, with 7 bases lining up with TRBD2. J gave up 2 bases and V 6 bases, and 4 bases lay outside the gene matches. Germline CDR1 and CDR2: DFQATT and SNEGSKA (reference sequence). The length of the CDR3 is 13 residues. The CDR3 loop is CSAQRGTYNEQFF. The CDR3 DNA follows: TGCAGTGCCCAGCGGGGTACCTACAATGAGCAGTTCTTC.

This clone was found many times. V and J are TRBV6-5 and TRBJ1-1; possible D gene TRBD1, 5 bases. The V and J ends lost 2 bases and 5 bases respectively, with 15 bases between them. This CDR3 spans 15 amino acids. Germline loops: CDR1 MNHEY, CDR2 SVGAGI. The DNA of the CDR3 is TGTGCCAGCAGTTACGTCCAGGCCGGGGGGACTGAAGCTTTCTTT. Translation gives CASSYVQAGGTEAFF.

Worth noting for this clone: The junction departs from the called germline gene at one end, perhaps through a read error. The chain employs TRBV5-1 and TRBJ2-6; unclear D gene. The germline CDR1 and CDR2 sequences are SGHRS and YFSETQ. The CDR3 runs to 17 residues. The DNA of the CDR3 is TGCGCCAGCAGCTTAGAGGTGATAATCTCTCGGGCCAACGTCCTGACTTTC. It yields the protein CASSLEVIISRANVLTF.

On this clone itself: The junction departs from the called germline gene at one end, perhaps through a read error. The V gene is TRBV24-1, the J gene TRBJ2-3; D assignment may be TRBD1 or TRBD2 (5 bases each). The germline gives CDR1 KGHDR, CDR2 SFDVKD. The CDR3 is made up of 16 amino acids. In DNA, the CDR3 is TGTGCCACCATTGATTTGCCCGGGACGAGCACAGATTCGCAGTATTTT. Its translation is CATIDLPGTSTDSQYF.

The chain has TRBV19 and TRBJ1-1; D gene unclear. This CDR3 is built from 13 residues. V lost 7 bases, J lost 4 bases, and 13 bases lay in between. Germline-derived CDR1 and CDR2 are LNHDA and SQIVND (reference sequence). Here the CDR3 DNA reads TGTGCCAGTACGTGGGCAGTGGGCACTGAAGCTTTCTTT. Its protein is CASTWAVGTEAFF.

The chain has TRBV12-3 or TRBV12-4 and TRBJ1-6, with 11 positions matching TRBD1. The CDR3 is 16 amino acids. With 3 bases clipped from V and 7 bases from J, the junction kept 5 bases outside the gene matches. The CDR3 loop reads CASSFRTGGYNSPLHF. Here the CDR3 DNA reads TGTGCCAGCAGTTTCCGGACAGGGGGCTACAATTCACCCCTCCACTTT.

This clone has a count of ten or more. The chain uses TRBV7-8 and TRBJ2-7; no clear D. Trimming took off 1 base at V and 4 bases at J, with 8 bases between the two ends. Germline V gives CDR1 SGHVS, CDR2 FQNEAQ. This CDR3 is built from 13 residues. In DNA form, the CDR3 reads TGTGCCAGCAGCTTAGACCCGGATTACGAGCAGTACTTC. Encoded protein: CASSLDPDYEQYF.

This sequence joins TRBV5-1 and TRBJ2-7, with D perhaps TRBD1 (5 bases). This CDR3 is 16 amino acids long. V lost 3 bases and J lost 4, with 20 bases in between. Germline V lookup: CDR1 SGHRS, CDR2 YFSETQ. The chain's CDR3 is CASSSQQERVLYEQYF. In DNA form, the CDR3 reads TGCGCCAGCAGCTCCCAACAGGAGAGAGTGCTATACGAGCAGTACTTC.

CDR3: CASSFWPTGRFPNTEAFF. The DNA of the CDR3 is TGTGCCAGCAGCTTTTGGCCCACGGGTCGCTTCCCGAACACTGAAGCTTTCTTT. This chain links TRBV11-2 with TRBJ1-1; D is unclear. This CDR3 contains 18 residues. Germline-derived CDR1 and CDR2 are SGHAT and FQNNGV. The V end was cut by 3 bases, the J end by 1 base, with 21 bases between.

This clone was seen repeatedly, ten times or more. This chain uses TRBV11-2 with TRBJ2-2; no reliable D call. This CDR3 has 12 amino acids. V dropped 4 bases and J dropped 6 bases, with 6 bases sitting between them. Germline loops: CDR1 SGHAT, CDR2 FQNNGV. DNA of the CDR3: TGTGCCAGCAGCTGGACGGCCGGGGAGCTGTTTTTT. This encodes CASSWTAGELFF. The entire variable domain, with the rest obtained from reference TRBV11-2 and TRBJ2-2, is as follows: EAGVAQSPRYKIIEKRQSVAFWCNPISGHATLYWYQQILGQGPKLLIQFQNNGVVDDSQLPKDRFSAERLKGVDSTLKIQPAKLEDSAVYLCASSWTAGELFFGEGSRLTVL.

The chain has TRBV6-1 and TRBJ2-1, with D possibly being TRBD1 or TRBD2 (6 bases each). Per the germline V gene, CDR1 is MNHNS and CDR2 is SASEGT. The V end lost 3 bases, the J end lost 9 bases, and 21 bases lay between the germline ends. There are 16 residues in the CDR3. In nucleotides, the CDR3 is TGTGCCAGCAGTGACCCGAACAGGGCTGGGGGAGGTGAGCAGTTCTTC. It translates to CASSDPNRAGGGEQFF.

The chain links TRBV6-2 or TRBV6-3 to TRBJ1-1; 9 bases map to TRBD1. The germline V gene has CDR1 MNHEY and CDR2 SVGEGT. This CDR3 has 19 amino acids. V gave up 5 bases and J gave up 0 bases; unmatched junction bases: 16. This chain's CDR3 is CASSPTTGGSVDMNTEAFF. CDR3 sequence (DNA): TGTGCCAGCAGTCCCACCACAGGGGGCTCGGTTGATATGAACACTGAAGCTTTCTTT.

This clone has a handful of counts. This chain links TRBV7-2 with TRBJ1-1, with unresolved D. The CDR3 is 12 amino acids. The V end lost 0 bases, the J end lost 10 bases, and 9 bases lay between the germline ends. CDR1 and CDR2 (germline): SGHTA, FQGNSA. CDR3: CASSLASPRAFF. The CDR3 DNA follows: TGTGCCAGCAGCTTAGCGTCTCCCAGAGCTTTCTTT.

The chain links TRBV6-1 to TRBJ2-3; D is uncertain. CDR1 and CDR2 from the germline V gene are MNHNS and SASEGT. The length of the CDR3 is 14 residues. Trimming took off 1 base at V and 11 bases at J, with 16 bases between the two ends. The CDR3 sequence: CASSEGTVSYEQYF. The CDR3 coding sequence is TGTGCCAGCAGTGAAGGGACCGTTTCCTACGAGCAGTATTTT.